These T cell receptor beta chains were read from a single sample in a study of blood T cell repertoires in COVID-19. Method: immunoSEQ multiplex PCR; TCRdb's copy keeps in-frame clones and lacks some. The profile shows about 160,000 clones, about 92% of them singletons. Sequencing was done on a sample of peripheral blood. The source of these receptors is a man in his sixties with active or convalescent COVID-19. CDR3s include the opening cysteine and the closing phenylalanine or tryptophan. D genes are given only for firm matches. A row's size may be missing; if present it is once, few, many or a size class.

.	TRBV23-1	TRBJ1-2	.	CATSPRDTLYGYTF	TGCGCCACCAGCCCCCGGGACACCCTCTATGGCTACACCTTC
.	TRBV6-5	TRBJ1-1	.	CASSYKGVNTEAFF	TGTGCCAGCAGTTACAAGGGAGTGAACACTGAAGCTTTCTTT
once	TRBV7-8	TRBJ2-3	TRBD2	CASSLLAGSSDTQYF	TGTGCCAGCAGCTTACTAGCGGGGAGCTCAGATACGCAGTATTTT
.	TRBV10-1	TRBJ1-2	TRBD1	CASSGDRGYGYTF	TGCGCCAGCAGTGGAGACAGGGGCTATGGCTACACCTTC
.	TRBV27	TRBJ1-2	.	CASSLSPLRGANYGYTF	TGTGCCAGCAGTTTATCCCCTCTCAGGGGAGCTAACTATGGCTACACCTTC
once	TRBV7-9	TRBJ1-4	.	CASSPDSLSNEKLFF	TGTGCCAGCAGCCCAGACAGTCTGTCTAATGAAAAACTGTTTTTT
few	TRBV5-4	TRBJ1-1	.	CASSLVGRVNTEAFF	TGTGCCAGCAGCTTGGTGGGCAGGGTGAACACTGAAGCTTTCTTT
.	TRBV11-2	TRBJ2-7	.	CASSLGPFYEQYF	TGTGCCAGCAGCTTAGGTCCGTTTTACGAGCAGTACTTC
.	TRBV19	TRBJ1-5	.	CASSISWVAQPQHF	TGTGCCAGTAGTATATCTTGGGTAGCTCAGCCCCAGCATTTT
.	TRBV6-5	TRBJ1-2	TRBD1	CASSYSARGPYGYTF	TGTGCCAGCAGTTACTCGGCCAGGGGGCCCTATGGCTACACCTTC
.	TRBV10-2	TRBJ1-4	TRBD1	CASRTGGPNEKLFF	TGCGCCAGCAGGACAGGGGGGCCTAATGAAAAACTGTTTTTT
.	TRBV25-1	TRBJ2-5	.	CASSEFGGWETQYF	TGTGCCAGCAGTGAATTCGGGGGTTGGGAGACCCAGTACTTC
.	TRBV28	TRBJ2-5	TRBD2	CASGNVAGVGETQYF	TGTGCCAGCGGGAACGTAGCGGGGGTTGGGGAGACCCAGTACTTC
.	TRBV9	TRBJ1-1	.	CASSTKDSEAFF	TGTGCCAGCAGCACAAAGGACAGTGAAGCTTTCTTT
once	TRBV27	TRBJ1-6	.	CASSLDPATGGSPLHF	TGTGCCAGCAGTTTGGACCCCGCTACAGGAGGGTCACCCCTCCACTTT
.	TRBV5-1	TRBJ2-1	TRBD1	CASSWLGQGDEYNEQFF	TGCGCCAGCAGCTGGCTGGGACAGGGGGATGAGTACAATGAGCAGTTCTTC
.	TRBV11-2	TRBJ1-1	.	CARADWGRDEDTEAFF	TGTGCCAGGGCAGACTGGGGCAGGGATGAAGACACTGAAGCTTTCTTT
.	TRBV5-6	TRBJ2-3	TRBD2	CASSPIAGSTDTQYF	TGTGCCAGCAGCCCCATAGCGGGAAGCACAGATACGCAGTATTTT
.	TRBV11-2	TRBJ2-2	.	CASSPHLNTGELFF	TGTGCCAGCAGCCCCCACTTGAACACCGGGGAGCTGTTTTTT
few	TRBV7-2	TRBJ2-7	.	CASSLAGNGVGEQYF	TGTGCCAGCAGCTTAGCGGGGAACGGGGTGGGCGAGCAGTACTTC
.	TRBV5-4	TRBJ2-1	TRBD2	CASSPGLAGYNEQFF	TGTGCCAGCAGCCCGGGACTAGCGGGATACAATGAGCAGTTCTTC
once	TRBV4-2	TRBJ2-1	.	CASSPPVTGVIYNEQFF	TGTGCCAGCAGTCCCCCGGTGACGGGAGTTATCTACAATGAGCAGTTCTTC
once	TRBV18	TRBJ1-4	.	CASSPGASNEKLFF	TGTGCCAGCTCACCTGGGGCCTCTAATGAAAAACTGTTTTTT
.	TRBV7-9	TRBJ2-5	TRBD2	CASSLSAGGRETQYF	TGTGCCAGCAGCTTATCTGCGGGAGGAAGAGAGACCCAGTACTTC
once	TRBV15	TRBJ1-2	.	CATSIDRGGYTF	TGTGCCACCAGCATCGATCGGGGGGGCTACACCTTC
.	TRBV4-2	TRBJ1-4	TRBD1	CASSQGKTGATNEKLFF	TGTGCCAGCAGCCAAGGAAAAACAGGGGCAACTAATGAAAAACTGTTTTTT
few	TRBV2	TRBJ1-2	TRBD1	CASRGQGSYGYTF	TGTGCCAGCAGGGGACAGGGAAGCTATGGCTACACCTTC
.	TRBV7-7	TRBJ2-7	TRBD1	CASSLLGLGDRDYEQYF	TGTGCCAGCAGCTTATTGGGCTTGGGGGACAGGGATTACGAGCAGTACTTC
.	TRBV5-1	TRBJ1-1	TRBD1	CASSLDQGGGNTEAFF	TGCGCCAGCAGCTTGGACCAAGGGGGCGGGAACACTGAAGCTTTCTTT
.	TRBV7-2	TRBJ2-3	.	CASSLTIARTDTQYF	TGTGCCAGCAGCTTGACCATAGCAAGAACAGATACGCAGTATTTT
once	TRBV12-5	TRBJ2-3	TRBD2	CASALVSSGADTQYF	TGTGCTAGTGCCCTGGTCTCTAGCGGTGCAGATACGCAGTATTTT
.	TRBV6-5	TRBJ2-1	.	CASSYATSGEQFF	TGTGCCAGCAGTTACGCAACTTCTGGTGAGCAGTTCTTC
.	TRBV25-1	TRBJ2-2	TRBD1	CASSPTGKVGELFF	TGTGCCAGCAGCCCGACAGGGAAGGTCGGGGAGCTGTTTTTT
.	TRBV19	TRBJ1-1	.	CASRALEAPNTEAFF	TGTGCCAGTAGGGCCCTAGAGGCCCCGAACACTGAAGCTTTCTTT
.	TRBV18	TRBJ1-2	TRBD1	CASSPRTGGAFYGYTF	TGTGCCAGCTCACCACGAACAGGGGGCGCATTCTATGGCTACACCTTC
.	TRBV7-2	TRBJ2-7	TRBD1	CASSLAGQGAKQYF	TGTGCCAGCAGCTTAGCCGGACAGGGGGCGAAGCAGTACTTC
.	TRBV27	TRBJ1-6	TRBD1	CASSMTGSSYNSPLHF	TGTGCCAGCAGCATGACAGGGAGCTCCTATAATTCACCCCTCCACTTT
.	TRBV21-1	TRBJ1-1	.	CASSKDGRVPLTEAFF	TGTGCCAGCAGCAAAGATGGCCGGGTCCCCCTCACTGAAGCTTTCTTT
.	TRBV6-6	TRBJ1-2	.	CASSYSGDYGYTF	TGTGCCAGCAGTTACTCCGGGGACTATGGCTACACCTTC
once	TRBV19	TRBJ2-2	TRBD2	CASSGGGGLAGAGTGELFF	TGTGCCAGTAGTGGAGGGGGCGGACTAGCGGGAGCTGGGACCGGGGAGCTGTTTTTT
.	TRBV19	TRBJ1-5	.	CASREGFSQPQHF	TGTGCCAGTAGGGAGGGATTCAGCCAGCCCCAGCATTTT
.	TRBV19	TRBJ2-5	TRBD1	CASSPVTGTGETQYF	TGTGCCAGTAGTCCTGTGACAGGGACAGGGGAGACCCAGTACTTC
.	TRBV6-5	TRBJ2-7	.	CASRYTGLDYEQYF	TGTGCCAGCAGGTACACAGGGCTCGACTACGAGCAGTACTTC
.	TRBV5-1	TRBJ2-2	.	CASSLAEGDGTGELFF	TGCGCCAGCAGCTTGGCTGAGGGAGATGGAACCGGGGAGCTGTTTTTT
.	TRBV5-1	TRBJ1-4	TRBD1	CASSPQGWPNEKLFF	TGCGCCAGCAGCCCACAGGGGTGGCCTAATGAAAAACTGTTTTTT
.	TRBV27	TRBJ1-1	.	CASSFQGRLTEAFF	TGTGCCAGCAGTTTCCAGGGGCGGTTAACTGAAGCTTTCTTT
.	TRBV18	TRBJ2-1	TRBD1	CASSLSGTGMIEQFF	TGTGCCAGCTCACTAAGCGGGACAGGGATGATTGAGCAGTTCTTC
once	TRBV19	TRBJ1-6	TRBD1	CASSIAGTGESPLHF	TGTGCCAGTAGTATAGCTGGGACAGGGGAGTCACCCCTCCACTTT
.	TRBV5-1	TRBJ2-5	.	CASSLVAGLQETQYF	TGCGCCAGCAGCTTGGTGGCAGGCCTCCAAGAGACCCAGTACTTC
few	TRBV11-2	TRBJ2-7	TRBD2	CASSPGLAGGYEQYF	TGTGCCAGCAGCCCCGGACTAGCGGGAGGCTACGAGCAGTACTTC
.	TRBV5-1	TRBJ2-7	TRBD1	CASSWDSRYEQYF	TGCGCCAGCAGCTGGGACAGTCGTTACGAGCAGTACTTC
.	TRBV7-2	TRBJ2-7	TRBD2	CASSLIAGGTSEQYF	TGTGCCAGCAGCTTAATAGCGGGAGGTACCTCGGAGCAGTACTTC
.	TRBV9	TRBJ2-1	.	CASSAVAGPYNEQFF	TGTGCCAGCAGCGCTGTGGCAGGGCCATACAATGAGCAGTTCTTC
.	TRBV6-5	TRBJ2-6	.	CASSYSLGAGANVLTF	TGTGCCAGCAGTTACTCTCTAGGGGCCGGGGCCAACGTCCTGACTTTC
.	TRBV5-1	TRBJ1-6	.	CASSLAPGSNSPLHF	TGCGCCAGCAGCTTGGCGCCTGGGAGCAATTCACCCCTCCACTTT
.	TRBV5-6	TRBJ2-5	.	CASSGDASVRETQYF	TGTGCCAGCAGCGGAGATGCGTCGGTACGAGAGACCCAGTACTTC
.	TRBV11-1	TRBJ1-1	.	CASRLAQGSFEAFF	TGTGCCAGCAGGTTAGCACAGGGATCATTCGAAGCTTTCTTT
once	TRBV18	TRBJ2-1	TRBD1	CASSLRDRGWNEQFF	TGTGCCAGCTCGCTCCGGGACAGGGGGTGGAATGAGCAGTTCTTC